Below, 19 T cell receptor beta chains from the same sample are listed, as sequenced in a study of naive and memory T cell subsets. Both TRBC1 and TRBC2 were covered by a beta constant-region primer of two equimolar oligonucleotides. Nested alpha and beta constant-region primers with the SP2 primer drove four PCR rounds on ligated cDNA. TCRdb reanalysed the UMI-ligation and nested PCR reads using MiXCR and keeps one entry per CDR3 protein. This table has some 82,000 distinct CDR3 sequences, 8% to 9.5% appearing once. The sample consisted of naive CD8+ T cells from blood. The receptors stem from a human donor in good health.

This clonotype was seen a few times. The rearrangement uses TRBV6-5 and TRBJ1-1; D is undetermined. Germline CDR1 MNHEY, CDR2 SVGAGI. The V end lost 0 bases, the J end lost 2 bases, and 10 bases lay between the germline ends. This CDR3 is 15 amino acids long. The CDR3 reads CASSYSSGFNTEAFF. CDR3 coding DNA: TGTGCCAGCAGTTACTCGTCGGGGTTTAACACTGAAGCTTTCTTT.

This clonotype was seen a handful of times. The gene calls are TRBV19 and TRBJ2-7, with TRBD2 matching over 7 bases. This CDR3 comprises 15 residues. The germline CDR1 and CDR2 sequences are LNHDA and SQIVND (reference sequence). Trimming removed 4 bases from V and 2 bases from J; junction bases left unmatched: 8. The CDR3 sequence: CASSTPAGPPYEQYF. CDR3 bases: TGTGCCAGTAGTACGCCAGCGGGGCCTCCCTACGAGCAGTACTTC.

This clonotype showed up just a few times. At one of its ends the junction is not consistent with the germline gene, which may arise from a read error. The V call is TRBV6-5, the J call TRBJ2-1; 10 bases line up with TRBD2. CDR1 and CDR2 (germline): MNHEY, SVGAGI. The CDR3 is 13 amino acids. The CDR3 DNA follows: TGTGCCAGCAGTTACTCTACTAGCGGGATGAAAATCTTC. It translates to CASSYSTSGMKIF.

In its sample, this clonotype was seen many times. The chain has TRBV6-5 and TRBJ1-4, with D perhaps TRBD1 (5 bases). The V end lost 2 bases, the J end lost 4 bases, and 11 bases lay between the germline ends. The CDR3 is 15 amino acids. The germline V gene encodes CDR1 MNHEY and CDR2 SVGAGI. The CDR3 is CASSYVRTINEKLFF. CDR3 nucleotide sequence: TGTGCCAGCAGTTACGTTAGGACAATTAATGAAAAACTGTTTTTT.

This clonotype was found many times. The chain carries TRBV10-2 and TRBJ2-1; no firm D call. CDR3 length: 14 amino acids. The germline V and J ends were trimmed by 4 bases and 0 bases, with 7 bases remaining between them. Germline values: CDR1 WSHSY, CDR2 SAAADI. In DNA form, the CDR3 reads TGCGCCAGCAGTGTGCTAAGCTCCTACAATGAGCAGTTCTTC. This gives the protein CASSVLSSYNEQFF.

This clonotype has a handful of counts. The chain combines TRBV15 with TRBJ1-5, with D perhaps TRBD1 (5 bases). From germline, CDR1 is LNHNV and CDR2 YYDKDF (reference sequence). V lost 0 bases and J lost 1, with 13 bases in between. This CDR3 spans 17 amino acids. DNA of the CDR3: TGTGCCACCAGCAGAGAAAGGAGACAGTTCAGCAATCAGCCCCAGCATTTT. As protein: CATSRERRQFSNQPQHF.

As to this clonotype: This may arise from a read error, as a much more abundant clone is one base away. The chain is built from TRBV29-1 and TRBJ2-1, with a tentative D call TRBD2 (5 bases). CDR3 length: 12 residues. V lost 8 bases and J 9 bases, leaving 17 bases between the germline ends. The V gene's germline CDR1 is SQVTM and CDR2 ANQGSEA. CDR3 loop: CSSATRGLEQFF. CDR3 coding DNA: TGCAGCTCCGCCACTAGAGGCCTTGAGCAGTTCTTC.

J is TRBJ2-7 and V is TRBV27; D is possibly TRBD2 (6 bases). V was cut by 4 bases and J by 2 bases, with 12 bases left in between. The CDR3 covers 14 residues. Germline assignment: CDR1 MNHEY and CDR2 SMNVEV (reference sequence). DNA of the CDR3: TGTGCCAGCAGTTACGCGGCGGGGACCTACGAGCAGTACTTC. It specifies CASSYAAGTYEQYF.

This clonotype was counted ten times or more. This rearrangement joins TRBV12-3 or TRBV12-4 to TRBJ2-7, with 11 bases fitting TRBD2. After removal of 7 bases from V and 3 bases from J, the junction contained 5 bases not matched to a gene. The CDR3 contains 14 residues. The CDR3 loop reads CASTPGTSGYEQYF. The CDR3 nucleotides are TGTGCCAGCACCCCGGGGACTAGCGGCTACGAGCAGTACTTC.

In its sample, this clonotype was seen many times. This chain links TRBV20-1 with TRBJ1-3; D is undetermined. The germline V gene encodes CDR1 DFQATT and CDR2 SNEGSKA (reference sequence). The V end lost 7 bases, the J end lost 1 base, and 5 bases lay between the germline ends. This CDR3 region has 11 residues. CDR3 DNA sequence: TGCAGTGTCCAGTCTGGAAACACCATATATTTT. This encodes CSVQSGNTIYF.

For the CDR3, the DNA is TGTGCCAGCAGCTTAGCCAGGGGACAAGAGACCCAGTACTTC. Translating it yields CASSLARGQETQYF. The chain has TRBV7-9 and TRBJ2-5; the D gene is possibly TRBD1 (6 bases). In germline, CDR1 is SEHNR, CDR2 FQNEAQ (reference sequence). This CDR3 spans 14 amino acids. V was cut by 0 bases and J by 2 bases, with 7 bases left in between.

This clonotype was seen more than once but under ten times. The chain is built from TRBV30 and TRBJ2-1; 7 bases agree with TRBD2. The CDR3 spans 14 residues. Trimming cost V 4 bases and J 9 bases; bases outside gene matches: 12. The V gene's germline CDR1 is GTSNPN and CDR2 SVGIG (reference sequence). Written as DNA, the CDR3 is TGTGCCTGGACGTTCGTGGCTAGCGGACGTGAGCAGTTCTTC. Encoded protein: CAWTFVASGREQFF. Variable domain in full (rest from reference TRBV30 and TRBJ2-1): SQTIHQWPATLVQPVGSPLSLECTVEGTSNPNLYWYRQAAGRGLQLLFYSVGIGQISSEVPQNLSASRPQDRQFILSSKKLLLSDSGFYLCAWTFVASGREQFFGPGTRLTVL.

The chain couples TRBV27 to TRBJ2-1, with 7 bases aligning to TRBD2. Germline CDR1 MNHEY, CDR2 SMNVEV (reference sequence). The V gene end was trimmed by 7 bases and the J gene end by 7 bases; junction bases not matched to a gene: 13. This CDR3 has 15 amino acids. The CDR3 protein is CASMTLAVGLNEQFF. CDR3 bases: TGTGCCAGCATGACTCTAGCGGTGGGCCTAAATGAGCAGTTCTTC.

V gene TRBV7-9 combines with J gene TRBJ1-5; D uncertain. The CDR3 runs 14 residues. The germline V and J ends were trimmed by 2 bases and 1 base, with 6 bases remaining between them. Germline CDR1 reads SEHNR; CDR2 reads FQNEAQ (reference sequence). CDR3 residues: CASSLPTSNQPQHF. Written as DNA, the CDR3 is TGTGCCAGCAGCTTACCGACCAGCAATCAGCCCCAGCATTTT.

This clonotype was detected only a few times. The chain has TRBV29-1 and TRBJ2-6; D possibly corresponds to TRBD2 (5 bases). V was clipped by 7 bases and J by 0 bases, with 16 bases between them. Germline V lookup: CDR1 SQVTM, CDR2 ANQGSEA. This CDR3 is built from 16 residues. The CDR3 sequence is CSALGGSGSGANVLTF. In DNA form, the CDR3 reads TGCAGCGCTCTTGGAGGATCCGGCTCTGGGGCCAACGTCCTGACTTTC.

In this sample, this clonotype turned up many times. V usage is TRBV28 and J usage is TRBJ1-1; TRBD1 is a possible D gene (5 bases). Trimming pared 3 bases from V and 4 bases from J, leaving 12 bases between. This CDR3 region has 14 residues. CDR1 is MDHEN, CDR2 SYDVKM, per germline. Written as DNA, the CDR3 is TGTGCCAGCAGTTTCGGGGGAATGGGCACTGAAGCTTTCTTT. This translates into CASSFGGMGTEAFF.

V gene TRBV2 combines with J gene TRBJ2-2, with D unclear. CDR3 size: 13 residues. Trimming stripped 6 bases from V and 4 bases from J, with 9 bases between. The germline V gene encodes CDR1 SNHLY and CDR2 FYNNEI. The chain's CDR3 is CASRDHGTGELFF. CDR3 bases: TGTGCCAGCAGGGACCACGGCACCGGGGAGCTGTTTTTT.

This clonotype was found many times. V and J are TRBV27 and TRBJ2-7; no firm D call. Germline V lookup: CDR1 MNHEY, CDR2 SMNVEV (reference sequence). The CDR3 consists of 14 residues. V was trimmed by 5 bases and J by 2 bases, leaving 13 bases between them. The chain's CDR3 is CASSVLGEAYEQYF. The CDR3 nucleotides read TGTGCCAGCAGTGTCCTAGGTGAGGCCTACGAGCAGTACTTC.

This clonotype was seen only a few times. V gene TRBV20-1 combines with J gene TRBJ2-7; 15 positions agree with TRBD2. Germline V gives CDR1 DFQATT, CDR2 SNEGSKA (reference sequence). The CDR3 is 14 residues long. V trimming: 3 bases; J trimming: 3 bases; junction bases outside the gene matches: 0. The CDR3 nucleotides are TGCAGTGCTAGGGGACTAGCGGGAGGCTACGAGCAGTACTTC. As protein: CSARGLAGGYEQYF.